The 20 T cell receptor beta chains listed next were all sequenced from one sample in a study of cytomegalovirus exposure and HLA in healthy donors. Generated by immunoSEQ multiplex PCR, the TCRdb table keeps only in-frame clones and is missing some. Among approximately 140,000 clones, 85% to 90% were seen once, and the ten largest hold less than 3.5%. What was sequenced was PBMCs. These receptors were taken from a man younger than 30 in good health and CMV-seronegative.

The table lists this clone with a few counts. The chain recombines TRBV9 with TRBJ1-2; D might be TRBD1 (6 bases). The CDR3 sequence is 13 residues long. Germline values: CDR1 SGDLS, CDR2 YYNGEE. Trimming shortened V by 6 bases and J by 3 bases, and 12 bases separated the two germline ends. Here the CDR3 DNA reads TGTGCCAGCAACAAGGACAGTGACTATGGCTACACCTTC. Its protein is CASNKDSDYGYTF. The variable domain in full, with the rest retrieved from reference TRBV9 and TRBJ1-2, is DSGVTQTPKHLITATGQRVTLRCSPRSGDLSVYWYQQSLDQGLQFLIQYYNGEERAKGNILERFSAQQFPDLHSELNLSSLELGDSALYFCASNKDSDYGYTFGSGTRLTVV.

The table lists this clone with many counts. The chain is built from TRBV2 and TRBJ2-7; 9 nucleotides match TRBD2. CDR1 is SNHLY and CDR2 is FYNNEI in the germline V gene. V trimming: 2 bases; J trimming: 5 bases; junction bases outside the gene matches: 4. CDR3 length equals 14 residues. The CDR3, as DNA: TGTGCCAGCAGTGAAATAGCGGGAGCCCACGAGCAGTACTTC. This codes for CASSEIAGAHEQYF.

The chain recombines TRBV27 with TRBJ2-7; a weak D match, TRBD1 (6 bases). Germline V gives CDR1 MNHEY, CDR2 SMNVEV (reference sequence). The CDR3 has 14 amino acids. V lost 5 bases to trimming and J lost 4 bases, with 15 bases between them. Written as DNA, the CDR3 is TGTGCCAGCAGTAGAACAGGGACGGGGTACGAGCAGTACTTC. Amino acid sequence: CASSRTGTGYEQYF.

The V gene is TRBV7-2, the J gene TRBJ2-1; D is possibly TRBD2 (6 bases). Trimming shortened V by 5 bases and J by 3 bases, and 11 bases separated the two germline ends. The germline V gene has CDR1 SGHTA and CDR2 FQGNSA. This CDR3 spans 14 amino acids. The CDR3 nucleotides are TGTGCCAGCAGCCAATCCGGGGGCTACAATGAGCAGTTCTTC. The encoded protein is CASSQSGGYNEQFF.

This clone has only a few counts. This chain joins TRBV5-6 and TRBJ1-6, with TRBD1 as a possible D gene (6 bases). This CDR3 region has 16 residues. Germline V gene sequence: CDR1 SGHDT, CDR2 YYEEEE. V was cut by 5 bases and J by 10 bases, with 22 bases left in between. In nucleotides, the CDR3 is TGTGCCAGCAGGGGCTCATTACAGGGCGAAGGGTCACCCCTCCACTTT. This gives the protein CASRGSLQGEGSPLHF.

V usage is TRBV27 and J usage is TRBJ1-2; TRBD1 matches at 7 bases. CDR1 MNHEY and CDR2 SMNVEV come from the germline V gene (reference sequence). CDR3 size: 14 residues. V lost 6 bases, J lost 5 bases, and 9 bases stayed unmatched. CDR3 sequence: CASSHDRDSYGYTF. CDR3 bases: TGTGCCAGCAGCCATGACAGGGACTCATATGGCTACACCTTC.

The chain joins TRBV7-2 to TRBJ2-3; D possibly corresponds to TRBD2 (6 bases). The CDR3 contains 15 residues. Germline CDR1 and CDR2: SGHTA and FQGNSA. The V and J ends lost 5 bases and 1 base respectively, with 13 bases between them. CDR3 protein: CASSPTPGGTDTQYF. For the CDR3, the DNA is TGTGCCAGCAGCCCCACCCCGGGGGGCACAGATACGCAGTATTTT. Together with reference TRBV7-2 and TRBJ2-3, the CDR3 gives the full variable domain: GAGVSQSPSNKVTEKGKDVELRCDPISGHTALYWYRQSLGQGLEFLIYFQGNSAPDKSGLPSDRFSAERTGGSVSTLTIQRTQQEDSAVYLCASSPTPGGTDTQYFGPGTRLTVL.

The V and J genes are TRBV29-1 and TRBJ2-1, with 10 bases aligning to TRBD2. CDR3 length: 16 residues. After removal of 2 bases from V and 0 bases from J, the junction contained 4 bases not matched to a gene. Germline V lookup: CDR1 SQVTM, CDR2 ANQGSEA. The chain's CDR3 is CSVELASGSSYNEQFF. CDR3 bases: TGCAGCGTTGAACTGGCTAGCGGGAGCTCCTACAATGAGCAGTTCTTC.

CDR3 loop: CASSLGQAGYGYTF. The DNA of the CDR3 is TGTGCCAGCAGCCTCGGACAGGCGGGCTATGGCTACACCTTC. This rearrangement joins TRBV5-4 to TRBJ1-2, with 7 nucleotides matching TRBD1. J was trimmed by 4 bases and V by 4 bases; bases with no gene match: 7. The CDR3 spans 14 residues. Germline V CDR1 and CDR2: SGHNT, YYREEE (reference sequence).

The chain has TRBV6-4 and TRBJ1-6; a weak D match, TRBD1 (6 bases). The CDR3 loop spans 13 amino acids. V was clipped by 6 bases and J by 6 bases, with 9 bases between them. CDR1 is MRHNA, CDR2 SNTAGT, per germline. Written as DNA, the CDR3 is TGTGCCAGCAGACGGACAGTTAATTCACCCCTCCACTTT. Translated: CASRRTVNSPLHF.

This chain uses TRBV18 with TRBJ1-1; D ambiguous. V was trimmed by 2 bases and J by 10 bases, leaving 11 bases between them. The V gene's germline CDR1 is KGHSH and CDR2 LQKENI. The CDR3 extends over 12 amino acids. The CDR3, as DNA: TGTGCCAGCTCACCAGACGACCTAGGAGCTTTCTTT. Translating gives CASSPDDLGAFF.

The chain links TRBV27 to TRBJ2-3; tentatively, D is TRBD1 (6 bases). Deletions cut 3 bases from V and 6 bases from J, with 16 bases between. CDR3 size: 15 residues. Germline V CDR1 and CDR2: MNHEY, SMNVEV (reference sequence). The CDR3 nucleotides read TGTGCCAGCAGTTTCGGGCAGGGGATATCCGATACGCAGTATTTT. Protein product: CASSFGQGISDTQYF.

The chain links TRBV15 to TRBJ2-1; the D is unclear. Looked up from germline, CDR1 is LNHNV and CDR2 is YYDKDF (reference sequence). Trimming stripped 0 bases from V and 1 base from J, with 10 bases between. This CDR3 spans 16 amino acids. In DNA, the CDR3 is TGTGCCACCAGCAGAGAATCTACGTGGTCCTACAATGAGCAGTTCTTC. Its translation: CATSRESTWSYNEQFF.

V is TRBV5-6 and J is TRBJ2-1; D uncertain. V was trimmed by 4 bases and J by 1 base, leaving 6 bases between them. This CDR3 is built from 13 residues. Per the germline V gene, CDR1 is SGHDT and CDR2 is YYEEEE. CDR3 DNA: TGTGCCAGCAGCCCCGGGTCCTACAATGAGCAGTTCTTC. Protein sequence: CASSPGSYNEQFF.

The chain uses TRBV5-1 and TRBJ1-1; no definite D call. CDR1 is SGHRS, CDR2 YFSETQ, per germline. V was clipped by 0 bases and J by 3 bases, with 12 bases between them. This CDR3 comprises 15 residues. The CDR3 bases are TGCGCCAGCAGCTTGGAGGGCGGAGGGTACACTGAAGCTTTCTTT. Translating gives CASSLEGGGYTEAFF.

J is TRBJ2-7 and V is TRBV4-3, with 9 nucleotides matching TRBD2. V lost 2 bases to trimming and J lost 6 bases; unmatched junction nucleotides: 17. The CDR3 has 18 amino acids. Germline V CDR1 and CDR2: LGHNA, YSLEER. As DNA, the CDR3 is TGCGCCAGCAGCCAAAACTCCTGGCTAGCGGGATTGGGGCTCGAGCAGTACTTC. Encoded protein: CASSQNSWLAGLGLEQYF.

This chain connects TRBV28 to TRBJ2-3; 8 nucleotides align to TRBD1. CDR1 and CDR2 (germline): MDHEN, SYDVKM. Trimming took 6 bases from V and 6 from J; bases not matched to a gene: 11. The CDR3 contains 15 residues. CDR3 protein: CASSWGQDGLDTQYF. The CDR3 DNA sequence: TGTGCCAGCAGCTGGGGACAGGATGGGCTGGATACGCAGTATTTT.

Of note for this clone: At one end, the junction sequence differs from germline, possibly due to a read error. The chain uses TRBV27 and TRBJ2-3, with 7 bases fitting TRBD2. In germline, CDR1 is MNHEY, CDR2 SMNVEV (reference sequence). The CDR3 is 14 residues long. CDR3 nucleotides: TGTGCCAGGAACGGACTAGGAAGCAGAGATACGCAGTATTTT. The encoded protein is CARNGLGSRDTQYF.

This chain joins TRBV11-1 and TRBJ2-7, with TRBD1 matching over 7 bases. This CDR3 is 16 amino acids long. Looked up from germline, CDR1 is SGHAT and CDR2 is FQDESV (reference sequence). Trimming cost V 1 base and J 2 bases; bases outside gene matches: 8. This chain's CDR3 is CASSLGDSWKPYEQYF. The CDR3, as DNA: TGTGCCAGCAGCTTAGGGGACAGCTGGAAGCCCTACGAGCAGTACTTC.

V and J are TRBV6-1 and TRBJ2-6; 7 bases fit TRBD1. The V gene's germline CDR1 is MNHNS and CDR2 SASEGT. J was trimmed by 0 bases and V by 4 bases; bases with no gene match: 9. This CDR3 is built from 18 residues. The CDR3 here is CASSGQGTSYSGANVLTF. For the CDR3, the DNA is TGTGCCAGCAGTGGACAGGGAACCTCCTACTCTGGGGCCAACGTCCTGACTTTC.